Sequencing of this TCR beta chain was carried out in a study of T cell changes during pregnancy in multiple sclerosis. TCRdb's table, derived via immunoSEQ multiplex PCR, lists solely in-frame clones and lacks some. The data contain around 31,000 clones, 90% to 95% of them singletons. Trimming pared 2 bases from V and 0 bases from J, leaving 11 bases between. The CDR3 runs 15 residues. CDR1 and CDR2 from the germline V gene are MDHEN and SYDVKM. This chain uses TRBV28 with TRBJ2-7; weak D call: TRBD1 (5 bases). The TCR sequence derives from a female donor with multiple sclerosis, enrolled in a pregnancy study. The source was CD4+ T cells from peripheral blood mononuclear cells, collected in the first trimester of pregnancy. In DNA, the CDR3 is TGTGCCAGCAGTTTACAGGGTGATAGCTCCTACGAGCAGTACTTC. Its translation: CASSLQGDSSYEQYF. The full variable domain, completed using reference TRBV28 and TRBJ2-7, is DVKVTQSSRYLVKRTGEKVFLECVQDMDHENMFWYRQDPGLGLRLIYFSYDVKMKEKGDIPEGYSVSREKKERFSLILESASTNQTSMYLCASSLQGDSSYEQYFGPGTRLTVT.